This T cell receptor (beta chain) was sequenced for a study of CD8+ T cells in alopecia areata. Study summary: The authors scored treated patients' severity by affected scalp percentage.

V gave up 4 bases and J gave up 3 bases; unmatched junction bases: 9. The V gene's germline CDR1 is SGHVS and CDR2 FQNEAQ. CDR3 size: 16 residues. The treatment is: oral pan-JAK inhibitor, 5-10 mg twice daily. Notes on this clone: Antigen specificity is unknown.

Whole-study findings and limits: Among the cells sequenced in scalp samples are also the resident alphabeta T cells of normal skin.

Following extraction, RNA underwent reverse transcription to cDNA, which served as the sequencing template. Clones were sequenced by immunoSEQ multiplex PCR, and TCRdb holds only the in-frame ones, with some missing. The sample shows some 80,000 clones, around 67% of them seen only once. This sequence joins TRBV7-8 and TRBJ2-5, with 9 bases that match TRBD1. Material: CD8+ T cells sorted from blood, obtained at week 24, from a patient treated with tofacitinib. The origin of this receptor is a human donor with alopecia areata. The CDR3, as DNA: TGTGCCAGCAGCTCCCTGAGGACAGGGGAGGAAGAGACCCAGTACTTC. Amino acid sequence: CASSSLRTGEEETQYF.